This is a list of T cell receptor beta chains from one sample in a study of blood T cell repertoires in COVID-19. Sequencing used immunoSEQ multiplex PCR; TCRdb keeps in-frame clones, though not all of them. The data show around 170,000 clones, 84% seen once. The sequenced material came from peripheral blood. The origin of the receptors is a man aged 25 to 45 with active or convalescent COVID-19. Both conserved end residues are part of each CDR3. Each record gives: CDR3 protein, CDR3 DNA, clone size, D gene, CDR3 length, J gene, V gene. D genes are given only for firm matches. Clone size appears in some rows only: once, few, many, or a class for an expanded clone.

CASSLDVSTDTQYF | TGTGCCAGCAGCTTAGATGTCTCGACAGATACGCAGTATTTT | - | - | 14 | TRBJ2-3 | TRBV11-2
CASSLQGPEAFF | TGTGCCAGCAGTCTACAGGGGCCTGAAGCTTTCTTT | few | TRBD1 | 12 | TRBJ1-1 | TRBV2
CASSGLVGGSYNEQFF | TGTGCCAGCAGTGGGCTAGTTGGTGGCTCCTACAATGAGCAGTTCTTC | - | - | 16 | TRBJ2-1 | TRBV25-1
CASSPKTGRMKETQYF | TGTGCCAGCAGCCCTAAGACAGGGCGGATGAAAGAGACCCAGTACTTC | - | TRBD1 | 16 | TRBJ2-5 | TRBV13
CATSDGGTGGERARKLFF | TGTGCCACCAGTGACGGGGGGACAGGGGGCGAGAGGGCGCGAAAACTGTTTTTT | - | TRBD1 | 18 | TRBJ1-4 | TRBV24-1
CASSIYAGLITSGNTIYF | TGTGCCAGTAGCATTTACGCGGGACTGATCACCTCTGGAAACACCATATATTTT | - | - | 18 | TRBJ1-3 | TRBV19
CASSQFINPQVGGFSYEQYF | TGCGCCAGCAGTCAATTTATCAACCCCCAGGTCGGGGGTTTCTCCTACGAGCAGTACTTC | - | - | 20 | TRBJ2-7 | TRBV23-1
CASSEYGTGTEKLFF | TGTGCCAGCAGTGAATATGGGACAGGGACTGAAAAACTGTTTTTT | - | TRBD1 | 15 | TRBJ1-4 | TRBV25-1
CASSTGTGASGWAQPQHF | TGTGCCAGTAGCACCGGGACAGGGGCCTCCGGGTGGGCTCAGCCCCAGCATTTT | - | TRBD1 | 18 | TRBJ1-5 | TRBV19
CASSRGSLAGRDTQYF | TGCGCCAGCAGCCGGGGGAGCCTAGCGGGACGGGATACGCAGTATTTT | - | TRBD2 | 16 | TRBJ2-3 | TRBV5-1
CAWNRWGDGINQPQHF | TGTGCCTGGAATCGTTGGGGAGACGGTATCAATCAGCCCCAGCATTTT | - | - | 16 | TRBJ1-5 | TRBV30
CAWSVGGTSNQPQHF | TGTGCCTGGAGTGTAGGAGGCACGAGCAATCAGCCCCAGCATTTT | - | - | 15 | TRBJ1-5 | TRBV30
CASSEGTGASEQFF | TGTGCCAGCAGTGAAGGGACAGGGGCGAGTGAGCAGTTCTTC | - | TRBD1 | 14 | TRBJ2-1 | TRBV6-4
CASSLSGIVGNQPQHF | TGTGCCAGCAGCTTAAGCGGGATCGTGGGCAATCAGCCCCAGCATTTT | - | - | 16 | TRBJ1-5 | TRBV5-6
CASSQGQGNEKLFF | TGCGCCAGCAGCCAAGGACAGGGAAATGAAAAACTGTTTTTT | once | TRBD1 | 14 | TRBJ1-4 | TRBV4-1
CASSQDRWLQETQYF | TGTGCCAGCAGCCAAGATCGTTGGCTCCAAGAGACCCAGTACTTC | once | - | 15 | TRBJ2-5 | TRBV14
CATSRDTGVYTIYF | TGTGCCACCAGTCGCGATACAGGGGTATACACCATATATTTT | - | TRBD1 | 14 | TRBJ1-3 | TRBV15
CASSEGDRGRDQPQHF | TGTGCCAGCAGTGAAGGAGACAGGGGGCGAGATCAGCCCCAGCATTTT | once | TRBD1 | 16 | TRBJ1-5 | TRBV2
CSVGQMGTGELFF | TGCAGCGTTGGACAGATGGGGACCGGGGAGCTGTTTTTT | few | - | 13 | TRBJ2-2 | TRBV29-1
CASSSMGGITDTQYF | TGTGCCAGCAGCTCGATGGGCGGGATCACAGATACGCAGTATTTT | few | - | 15 | TRBJ2-3 | TRBV11-2